This T cell receptor (beta chain) was recorded in a study of Graves' ophthalmopathy and Graves' hyperthyroidism. Only a few counts were recorded for this clonotype. Its cognate antigen is unknown. The CDR3 runs 16 residues. The V and J ends lost 7 bases and 3 bases respectively, with 21 bases between them. Germline CDR1 MNHEY, CDR2 SMNVEV (reference sequence). TCR beta CDR3 regions were amplified from RNA transcripts. RT-PCR in the first round used HTBI primers; a second-round multiplex PCR followed. TCRdb re-called the multiplex PCR reads through MiXCR, storing one row per CDR3 protein. The table lists a few hundred thousand distinct CDR3 sequences, about a sixth of them singletons. Excluded were patients with other autoimmune diseases, uncontrolled infections, pregnancy or lactation. The source of the PBMCs was over 8.5 ml of fresh peripheral blood. Study-wide results and caveats: Blood also harbored most expanded thyroid clonotypes above 0.001 frequency.

Sequences were obtained from peripheral blood. This chain uses TRBV27 with TRBJ1-1, with a weak D call TRBD1 (6 bases). The clonotype comes from an adult man with Graves' ophthalmopathy. For the CDR3, the DNA is TGTGCCAGCAAAACACCTCGGGGGGCGCGAGACACTGAAGCTTTCTTT. Protein sequence: CASKTPRGARDTEAFF.